The clone carrying this T cell receptor beta chain was detected ten times or more. Its matching antigen is unknown. At one of its ends the junction is not consistent with the germline gene, which may arise from a read error. The repertoire was sequenced with immunoSEQ multiplex PCR; TCRdb's copy has only in-frame clones and lacks some. The table includes approximately 150,000 clones, around nine tenths detected once. The length of the CDR3 is 12 residues. Germline V gene data show CDR1 as MGHRA and CDR2 as YSYEKL. This sample was taken from a study of cytomegalovirus exposure and HLA in healthy donors. Separation from the roughly 700-subject first cohort characterized the 120-subject validation cohort, to which the donors belonged. Study-level points and caveats: Within the 130 or so validation repertoires, first-cohort TCR clusters tended to co-occur, according to a later analysis. Most TCR sequences were uncommon, yet certain public TCRs appeared in many donors. Cytomegalovirus-associated status was assigned to 150 or so TCR beta chains.

The source of this sequence is a man aged 18 to 30 in good health and CMV-seropositive. Sequencing was performed on PBMCs. V usage is TRBV4-1 and J usage is TRBJ1-2; D is undetermined. DNA for the CDR3: TGCGCCAGCAGCAAAGAAACGGGGGGCTACACCTTC. Translation: CASSKETGGYTF.